The present TCR beta chain was sequenced within a study of blood T cell repertoires in COVID-19 (dated by TCRdb to the early 2020s). Context from the whole study: Collaborator samples came from the United States, Italy and Spain and covered acute and convalescent phases of COVID-19. The material from the prospective study consisted of cDNA or gDNA derived from T cells, B-cell-depleted T cells, or PBMCs. Subjects who had been exposed to COVID-19, were actively infected with it, or had recovered from it provided the deeply sampled blood TCRbeta repertoires that made up the dataset. A freely available public database, intended as a resource for researchers studying the immune response to SARS-CoV-2, is where the repertoires were released. Samples were obtained from the ongoing ImmuneRACE study (first 160 participants) and from over 1,000 subjects provided by 6 global collaborators. Nearly every sample came with metadata listing a de-identified subject ID, COVID-19 status, age in years and sex. Where available, HLA class I and class II types were obtained from metadata supplied by the sample provider rather than from assay-based typing. Points the paper makes about the study in general: The amount of clinical and demographic metadata varied by source and participant and was provided uncurated.

Comments on this clone: No cognate antigen has been identified for it. Nothing much larger sits one base from this clone, and base qualities are not available.

TCRbeta CDR3 regions were amplified from genomic DNA using the immunoSEQ Assay, a bias-controlled multiplex PCR. The authors' pipeline ran thus. The number of nucleated cells in each sample was estimated by amplification of reference gene primers within the assay. Sequence reads were collapsed and filtered to measure the absolute abundance of every unique TCRbeta CDR3 rearrangement. For each sample, productive Simpson clonality was calculated by taking the square root of Simpson's diversity index across productive rearrangements. TCRdb retrieved this table from immuneACCESS and kept in-frame rearrangements only. Not all clones are present; in checked studies, unresolved V genes account for under half, and no reason is known for the remainder. The V and J calls and clone size come from that table; D and trimming were worked out from the DNA. Across this sample there are hundreds of thousands of clones, with more than 75% seen only once. 2% to 2.5% of the sample is in the top ten clones.

Samples from volunteer blood donors who had recovered from COVID-19 were contributed by a second Seattle source. The collaborating institutions used their own protocols to collect whole blood in K2EDTA tubes. For TCRbeta analysis, collaborators shipped samples in one of three forms: frozen whole blood, isolated PBMCs, or DNA extracted from either of those sample types. V loses 4 bases at its end and J loses 3 bases; junction bases beyond the gene matches: 12. Including the terminal cysteine and phenylalanine, the CDR3 comprises 16 residues. Just CDR3 DNA is preserved here, 48 bases in frame from base 1. The germline V gene specifies MDHEN as CDR1 and SYDVKM as CDR2.

The clonotype was recovered from a woman under 40 who had recovered from COVID-19. The sequence is built from TRBV28 and TRBJ2-7; 7 bases in the junction line up with TRBD2. Input material: peripheral blood. The nucleotide sequence is given as TGTGCCAGCAGTTCTCTTAGGGAGGGCCGTAACTACGAGCAGTACTTC. The resulting protein is CASSSLREGRNYEQYF.